The clone carrying this TCR beta chain has ten or more counts. Its cognate antigen is unknown. RNA transcripts yielded amplified TCR beta CDR3 regions. HTBI primers primed a first-round RT-PCR, and a second-round multiplex PCR followed. TCRdb re-called the multiplex PCR reads with MiXCR, one entry per CDR3 protein. This table has about 740,000 distinct CDR3 sequences, roughly 40% appearing once. This sample was taken from a study of Graves' ophthalmopathy and Graves' hyperthyroidism. For the study at large: Peripheral blood sampling occurred at initial diagnosis, before any treatment.

Study-level findings and limits: Thyroid clonotypes that were expanded above 0.001 frequency mostly also appeared in blood. The model predicted ophthalmopathy progression with around 69% sensitivity and around 72% specificity.

As diagnostic evidence, clinical symptoms, serum thyroxine, TRAb, thyroid ultrasound and orbital computed tomography were relied upon. The J segment lost 5 bases and the V segment lost 3 bases, leaving 2 bases of the junction unmatched. This CDR3 has 13 amino acids. Germline CDR1 SGHTA, CDR2 FQGNSA. The sequence derives from an adult man with Graves' ophthalmopathy. The chain is built from TRBV7-2 and TRBJ2-7; TRBD1 matches at 9 bases. The sample comprised peripheral blood. Here the CDR3 reads CASSFTGGHEQYF. The CDR3 bases are TGTGCCAGCAGCTTTACAGGGGGCCACGAGCAGTACTTC.